One T cell receptor beta chain is described in this entry. Its target is unknown. This specimen comes from a study of T cell responses to AZD1222 COVID-19 vaccine. Findings and limits, study-wide: Donors were largely white British and mainly female; clonal diversity was possibly underestimated.

The CDR3 length is 15 residues. Germline V gene lookup returns CDR1 MNHEY and CDR2 SVGAGI. V shed 1 base, J shed 3 bases, and the junction held 6 bases outside the gene matches. Sequencing was performed with immunoSEQ multiplex PCR; in TCRdb, only in-frame clones are kept and a portion is missing. This sample yields 140,000 to 150,000 clones, of which around four fifths are seen a single time; around 4.1% belongs to the top ten. The sequenced sample was peripheral blood, obtained on day 0 of MenACWY control vaccination. J is TRBJ2-7 and V is TRBV6-5, with 7 bases matching TRBD1. The origin of this receptor is an adult in good health. The CDR3, as DNA: TGTGCCAGCAGTTACTTCCCGGGACAGAGCTACGAGCAGTACTTC. Residues: CASSYFPGQSYEQYF.